The T cell receptor beta chain described here comes from a study of cytotoxic CD8 clonotypes in ibrutinib-treated CLL. Findings of the study overall: Upon ibrutinib response clonality rose, and upon progression it fell back toward baseline. Among the clonotypes, public ones were uncommon and contracted or held stable on treatment.

J lost 2 bases, V lost 3 bases, and 9 bases had no gene match. Germline assignment: CDR1 SGHDN and CDR2 FVKESK. The CDR3 totals 17 residues. Turning to this clone: Its antigen is not identified.

The table came from immunoSEQ multiplex PCR; TCRdb's copy has only in-frame clones and leaves some out. The sample consists of approximately 50,000 clones, 60% to 80% of them appearing once. The chain couples TRBV14 to TRBJ2-2; the match to TRBD2 covers 7 bases. This specimen consisted of PBMCs, obtained after 12 months of ibrutinib treatment. This receptor was taken from a human donor with chronic lymphocytic leukemia. The CDR3 DNA reads as TGTGCCAGCAGCCACCCGGGGAGGGGAACCAACACCGGGGAGCTGTTTTTT. Translating it yields CASSHPGRGTNTGELFF.